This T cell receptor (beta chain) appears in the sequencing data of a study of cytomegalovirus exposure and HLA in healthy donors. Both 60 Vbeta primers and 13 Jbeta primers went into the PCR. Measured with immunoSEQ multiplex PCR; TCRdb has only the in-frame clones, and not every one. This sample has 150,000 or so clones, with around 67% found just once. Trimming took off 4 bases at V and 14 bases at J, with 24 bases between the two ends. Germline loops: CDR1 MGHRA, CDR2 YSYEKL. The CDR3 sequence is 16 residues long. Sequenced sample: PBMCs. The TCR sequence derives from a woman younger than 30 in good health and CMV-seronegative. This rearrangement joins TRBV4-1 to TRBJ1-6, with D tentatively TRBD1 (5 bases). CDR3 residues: CASSRLRDPTWGALHF. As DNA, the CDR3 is TGCGCCAGCAGCCGACTCCGGGACCCCACCTGGGGGGCCCTCCACTTT.